This paragraph covers one T cell receptor beta chain sequence. This specimen comes from a study of blood T cell repertoires in COVID-19. Study information: Sample material is recorded as cDNA or gDNA derived from T cells, B-cell-depleted T cells, or PBMCs.

Libraries were prepared by immunoSEQ multiplex PCR; TCRdb keeps only in-frame clonotypes and omits some of them. The sample carries about 370,000 clones, 87% recorded once. The CDR3 is made up of 13 amino acids. From germline, CDR1 is SGHKS and CDR2 YYEKEE (reference sequence). V dropped 4 bases and J dropped 6; count of bases not matched to a gene: 3. V is TRBV5-5 and J is TRBJ1-2, with 10 nucleotides matching TRBD1. The sequenced material came from peripheral blood. The sequence was collected from a woman in her twenties or thirties with COVID-19, enrolled during active disease. This CDR3 is CASSLDRGNGYTF. DNA of the CDR3: TGTGCCAGCAGCCTGGACAGGGGGAATGGCTACACCTTC.